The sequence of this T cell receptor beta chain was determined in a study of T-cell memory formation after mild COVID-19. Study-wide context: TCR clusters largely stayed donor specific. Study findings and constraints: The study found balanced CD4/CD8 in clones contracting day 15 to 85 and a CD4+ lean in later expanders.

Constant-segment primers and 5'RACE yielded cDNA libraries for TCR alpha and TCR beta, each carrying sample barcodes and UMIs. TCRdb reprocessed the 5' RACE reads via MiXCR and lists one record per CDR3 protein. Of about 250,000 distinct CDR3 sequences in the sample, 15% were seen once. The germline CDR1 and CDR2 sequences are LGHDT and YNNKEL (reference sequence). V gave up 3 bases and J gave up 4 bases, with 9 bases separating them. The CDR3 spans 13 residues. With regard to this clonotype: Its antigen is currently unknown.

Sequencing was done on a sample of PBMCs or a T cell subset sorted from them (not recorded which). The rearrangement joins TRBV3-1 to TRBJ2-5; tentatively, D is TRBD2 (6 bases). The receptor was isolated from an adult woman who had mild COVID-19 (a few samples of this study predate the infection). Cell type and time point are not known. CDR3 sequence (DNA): TGTGCCAGCAGCCATCTGGGGGGAGAGACCCAGTACTTC. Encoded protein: CASSHLGGETQYF.